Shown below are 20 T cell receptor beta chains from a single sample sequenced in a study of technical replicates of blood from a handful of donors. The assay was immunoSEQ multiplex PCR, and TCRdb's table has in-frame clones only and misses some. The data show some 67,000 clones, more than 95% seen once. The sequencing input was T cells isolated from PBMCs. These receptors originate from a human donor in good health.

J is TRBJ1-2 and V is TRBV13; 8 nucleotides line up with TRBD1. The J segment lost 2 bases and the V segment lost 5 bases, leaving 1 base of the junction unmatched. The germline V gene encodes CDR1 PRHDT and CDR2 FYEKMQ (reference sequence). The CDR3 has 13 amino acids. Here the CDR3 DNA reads TGTGCCAGCAGCCGGACAGGGAACTATGGCTACACCTTC. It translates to CASSRTGNYGYTF.

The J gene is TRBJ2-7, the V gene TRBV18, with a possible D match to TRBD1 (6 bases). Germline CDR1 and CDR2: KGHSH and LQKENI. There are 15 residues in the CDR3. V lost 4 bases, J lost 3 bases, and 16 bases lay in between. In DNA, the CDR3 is TGTGCCAGCTCACTCGGACCCCAGGGGCACTACGAGCAGTACTTC. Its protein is CASSLGPQGHYEQYF.

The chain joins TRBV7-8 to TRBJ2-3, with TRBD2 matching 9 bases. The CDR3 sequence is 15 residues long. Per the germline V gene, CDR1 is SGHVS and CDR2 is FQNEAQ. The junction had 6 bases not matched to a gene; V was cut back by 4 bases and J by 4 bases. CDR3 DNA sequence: TGTGCCAGCAGCTCCTTAGCGGGGGTGCCAGATACGCAGTATTTT. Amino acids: CASSSLAGVPDTQYF.

CDR3 loop: CASSVVRHTEAFF. The CDR3 DNA reads as TGTGCCAGCAGCGTAGTCAGGCACACTGAAGCTTTCTTT. This sequence joins TRBV9 and TRBJ1-1; D gene unclear. Germline lookup yields CDR1 SGDLS and CDR2 YYNGEE. There are 13 residues in the CDR3. The germline V and J ends were trimmed by 0 bases and 3 bases, with 6 bases remaining between them.

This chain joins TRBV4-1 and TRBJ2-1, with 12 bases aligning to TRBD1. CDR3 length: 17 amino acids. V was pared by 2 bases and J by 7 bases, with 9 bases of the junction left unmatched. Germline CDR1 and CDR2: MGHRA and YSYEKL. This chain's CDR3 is CASSQPLAGQGANEQFF. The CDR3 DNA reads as TGCGCCAGCAGCCAACCACTCGCGGGACAGGGGGCAAATGAGCAGTTCTTC.

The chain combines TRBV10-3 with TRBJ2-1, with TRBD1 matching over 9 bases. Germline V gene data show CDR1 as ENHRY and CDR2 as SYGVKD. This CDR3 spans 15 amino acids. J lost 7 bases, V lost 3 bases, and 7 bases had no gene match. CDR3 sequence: CAISDKGQGLNEQFF. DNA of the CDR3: TGTGCCATCAGTGATAAGGGACAGGGTTTGAATGAGCAGTTCTTC.

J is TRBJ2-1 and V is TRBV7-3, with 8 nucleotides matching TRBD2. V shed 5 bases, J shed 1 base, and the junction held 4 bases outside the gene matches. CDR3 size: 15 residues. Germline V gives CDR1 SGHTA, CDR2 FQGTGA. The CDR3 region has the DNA TGTGCCAGCAGCAAACGACTAGCGTCCTACAATGAGCAGTTCTTC. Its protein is CASSKRLASYNEQFF.

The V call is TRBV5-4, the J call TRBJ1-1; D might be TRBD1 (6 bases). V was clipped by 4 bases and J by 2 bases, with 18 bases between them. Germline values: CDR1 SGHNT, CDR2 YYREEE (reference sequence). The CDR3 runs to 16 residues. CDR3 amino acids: CASSPGRGTHNTEAFF. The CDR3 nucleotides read TGTGCCAGCAGCCCGGGGAGGGGGACCCATAACACTGAAGCTTTCTTT.

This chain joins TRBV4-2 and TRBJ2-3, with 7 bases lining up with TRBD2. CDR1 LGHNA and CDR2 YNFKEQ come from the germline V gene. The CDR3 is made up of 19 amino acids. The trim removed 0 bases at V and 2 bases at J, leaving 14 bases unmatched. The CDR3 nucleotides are TGTGCCAGCAGCCAAGATCTGCCCTTCGGGGGGACTACCACAGATACGCAGTATTTT. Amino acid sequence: CASSQDLPFGGTTTDTQYF.

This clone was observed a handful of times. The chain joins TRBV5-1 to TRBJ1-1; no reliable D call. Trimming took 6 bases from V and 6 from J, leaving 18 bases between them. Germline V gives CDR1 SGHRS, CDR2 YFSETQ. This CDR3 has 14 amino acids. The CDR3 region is CASIGGSLTSEAFF. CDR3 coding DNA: TGCGCCAGCATCGGCGGGTCGTTGACTTCTGAAGCTTTCTTT.

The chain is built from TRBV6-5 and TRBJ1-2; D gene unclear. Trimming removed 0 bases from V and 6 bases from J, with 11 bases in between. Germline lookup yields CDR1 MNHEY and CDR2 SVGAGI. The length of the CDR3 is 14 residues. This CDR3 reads CASSYSRQVHGYTF. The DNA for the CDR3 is TGTGCCAGCAGTTACTCGAGACAAGTTCATGGCTACACCTTC.

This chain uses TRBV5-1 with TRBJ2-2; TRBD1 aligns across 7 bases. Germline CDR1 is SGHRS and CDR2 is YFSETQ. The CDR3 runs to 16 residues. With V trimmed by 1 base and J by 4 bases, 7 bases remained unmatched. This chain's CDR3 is CASSLSEGGITGELFF. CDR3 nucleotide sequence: TGCGCCAGCAGCTTGAGTGAAGGGGGCATCACCGGGGAGCTGTTTTTT.

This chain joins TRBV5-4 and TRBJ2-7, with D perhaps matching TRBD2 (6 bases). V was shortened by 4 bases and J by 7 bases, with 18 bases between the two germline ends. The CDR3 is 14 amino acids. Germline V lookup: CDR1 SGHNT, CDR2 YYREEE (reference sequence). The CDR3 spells CASSPRRDPSEQYF. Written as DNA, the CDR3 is TGTGCCAGCAGCCCCAGGCGGGACCCCTCAGAGCAGTACTTC.

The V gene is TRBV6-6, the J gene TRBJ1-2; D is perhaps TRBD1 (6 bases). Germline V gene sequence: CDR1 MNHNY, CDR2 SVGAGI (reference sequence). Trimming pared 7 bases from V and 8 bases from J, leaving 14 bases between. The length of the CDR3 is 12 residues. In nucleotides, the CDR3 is TGTGCCAGCAAAACAGAGGGGGGGGGCTACACCTTC. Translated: CASKTEGGGYTF.

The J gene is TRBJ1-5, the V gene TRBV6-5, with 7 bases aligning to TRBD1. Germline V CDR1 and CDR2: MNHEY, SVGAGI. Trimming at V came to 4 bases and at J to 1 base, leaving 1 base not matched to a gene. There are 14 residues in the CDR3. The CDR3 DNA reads TGTGCCAGCAGTTGGGACAGAAGCAATCAGCCCCAGCATTTT. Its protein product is CASSWDRSNQPQHF.

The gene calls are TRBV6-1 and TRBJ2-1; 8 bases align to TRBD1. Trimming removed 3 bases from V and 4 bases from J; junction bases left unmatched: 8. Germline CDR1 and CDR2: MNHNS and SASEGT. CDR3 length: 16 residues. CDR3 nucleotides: TGTGCCAGCAGTGATTCAGGGGGCTGGGGATACAATGAGCAGTTCTTC. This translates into CASSDSGGWGYNEQFF.

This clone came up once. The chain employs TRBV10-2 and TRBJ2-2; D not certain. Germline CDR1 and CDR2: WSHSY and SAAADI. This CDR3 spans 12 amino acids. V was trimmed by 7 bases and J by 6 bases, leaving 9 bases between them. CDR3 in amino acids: CASTDMSGELFF. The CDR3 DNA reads TGCGCCAGCACTGATATGTCCGGGGAGCTGTTTTTT.

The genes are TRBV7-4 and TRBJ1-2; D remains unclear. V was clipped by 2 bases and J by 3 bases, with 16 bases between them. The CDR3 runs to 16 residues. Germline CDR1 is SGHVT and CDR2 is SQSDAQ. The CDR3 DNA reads TGTGCCAGCAGCTTACCCCCAGCGAGAAATTACTATGGCTACACCTTC. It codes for CASSLPPARNYYGYTF.

The CDR3 sequence: CASPTGGGGNGYTF. CDR3 DNA sequence: TGTGCCAGCCCAACCGGCGGGGGCGGGAATGGCTACACCTTC. The chain is built from TRBV6-5 and TRBJ1-2; D is possibly TRBD1 (6 bases). CDR1 and CDR2 from the germline V gene are MNHEY and SVGAGI. Trimming took off 8 bases at V and 6 bases at J, with 19 bases between the two ends. The length of the CDR3 is 14 residues.

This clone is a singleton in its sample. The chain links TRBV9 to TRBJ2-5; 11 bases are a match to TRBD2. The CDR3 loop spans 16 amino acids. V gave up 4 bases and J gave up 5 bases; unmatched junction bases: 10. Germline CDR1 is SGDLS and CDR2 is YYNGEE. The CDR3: CASSKELAGGVETQYF. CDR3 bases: TGTGCCAGCAGCAAAGAATTAGCGGGAGGGGTGGAGACCCAGTACTTC.